This T cell receptor (beta chain) was obtained from a study of PD-1 blockade in classical Hodgkin lymphoma. Each patient experienced a relapse that followed autologous stem cell transplantation, and brentuximab vedotin exposure varied. Profiling relied on immunoSEQ multiplex PCR, and the TCRdb table lists in-frame clones only, not all of them. The table lists more than 20,000 clones, approximately 90% of them singletons. The CDR3 has 15 amino acids. Germline-derived CDR1 and CDR2 are SEHNR and FQNEAQ (reference sequence). The V and J ends lost 3 bases and 2 bases respectively, with 14 bases between them.

Sequences were derived from peripheral blood mononuclear cells (PBMCs), sampled at baseline. The clonotype comes from a human donor with classical Hodgkin lymphoma. The rearrangement joins TRBV7-9 to TRBJ2-7; no firm D call. In DNA, the CDR3 is TGTGCCAGCAGCTTTATGGGGATGGGAACCTACGAGCAGTACTTC. This encodes CASSFMGMGTYEQYF.